The rows below give T cell receptor beta chains drawn from one sample of a study of radiation and T cells in renal cell carcinoma. Produced via immunoSEQ multiplex PCR; TCRdb's table is partial and in-frame only. The data show tens of thousands of clones, more than 60% seen once. This material consisted of blood, taken from a patient whose treatment included radiotherapy and nephrectomy. These receptors came from a man aged 55-75 years with renal cell carcinoma. Each CDR3 is given with its conserved first and last residue. D genes are given only for firm matches. The size entry is marked missing in some rows and otherwise reads once, few, many or a size class.

J gene	V gene	D gene	clone size	CDR3 protein	CDR3 DNA
TRBJ2-7	TRBV7-2	NA	NA	CASSLPGGTSYEQYF	TGTGCCAGCAGCTTGCCCGGGGGAACCTCCTACGAGCAGTACTTC
TRBJ2-2	TRBV27	TRBD1	NA	CASSLPGQLNGELFF	TGTGCCAGCAGTTTACCGGGACAGCTTAACGGGGAGCTGTTTTTT
TRBJ2-5	TRBV27	NA	NA	CASSLGGGGETQYF	TGTGCCAGCAGTTTGGGTGGGGGCGGGGAGACCCAGTACTTC
TRBJ1-2	TRBV6-4	NA	NA	CASSVTQRGDGYTF	TGTGCCAGCAGTGTCACCCAGCGAGGCGATGGCTACACCTTC
TRBJ2-7	TRBV19	NA	NA	CASSTNGGYEQYF	TGTGCCAGTAGTACCAACGGGGGCTACGAGCAGTACTTC
TRBJ2-7	TRBV7-8	NA	NA	CASTQRGISEQYF	TGTGCCAGCACCCAAAGGGGAATCTCCGAGCAGTACTTC
TRBJ2-1	TRBV6-4	TRBD2	NA	CASSVTSGNYNEQFF	TGTGCCAGCAGTGTCACTAGCGGGAACTACAATGAGCAGTTCTTC
TRBJ2-2	TRBV6-6	NA	NA	CASIHRGENTGELFF	TGTGCCAGCATCCACCGAGGGGAGAACACCGGGGAGCTGTTTTTT
TRBJ1-4	TRBV14	NA	once	CASSRSGNEKLFF	TGTGCCAGCAGCCGATCGGGTAATGAAAAACTGTTTTTT
TRBJ2-6	TRBV5-4	NA	NA	CASSPSVGANVLTF	TGTGCCAGCAGCCCCTCCGTTGGGGCCAACGTCCTGACTTTC
TRBJ1-2	TRBV7-2	TRBD1	NA	CASSLGTGGGYTF	TGTGCCAGCAGCTTAGGGACAGGGGGTGGCTACACCTTC
TRBJ2-5	TRBV18	TRBD2	once	CASSPPGGTQYF	TGTGCCAGCTCCCCACCGGGGGGGACCCAGTACTTC
TRBJ2-4	TRBV7-2	NA	NA	CASSPRAPLNIQYF	TGTGCCAGCAGCCCCCGTGCGCCTCTGAACATTCAGTACTTC
TRBJ2-3	TRBV7-2	TRBD2	NA	CASSLSGTSGRDTQYF	TGTGCCAGCAGCTTGTCCGGGACTAGCGGGAGAGATACGCAGTATTTT
TRBJ2-3	TRBV7-9	NA	NA	CASSPRSGDTQYF	TGTGCCAGCAGCCCCCGATCTGGGGATACGCAGTATTTT
TRBJ2-7	TRBV7-2	TRBD1	NA	CASSLAGGGGYEQYF	TGTGCCAGCAGCTTAGCAGGGGGCGGTGGGTACGAGCAGTACTTC
TRBJ1-4	TRBV30	TRBD1	NA	CAWRDRYPNEKLFF	TGTGCCTGGAGGGACAGGTATCCTAATGAAAAACTGTTTTTT
TRBJ2-3	TRBV7-9	NA	NA	CASRARDTSTDTQYF	TGTGCCAGCAGAGCCCGGGACACCAGCACAGATACGCAGTATTTT
TRBJ1-2	TRBV18	NA	NA	CASSPPLGGNYGYTF	TGTGCCAGCTCACCACCGTTAGGGGGAAACTATGGCTACACCTTC
TRBJ2-2	TRBV6-5	TRBD1	NA	CASLRQGETGELFF	TGTGCCAGCCTTCGACAGGGTGAAACCGGGGAGCTGTTTTTT
TRBJ2-5	TRBV18	NA	NA	CASSLPGNRASQYF	TGTGCCAGCTCACTACCGGGGAACAGGGCCTCGCAGTACTTC
TRBJ2-5	TRBV2	NA	NA	CASVDGEQETQYF	TGTGCCAGCGTCGACGGAGAACAAGAGACCCAGTACTTC
TRBJ1-5	TRBV11-2	NA	NA	CASSLDGDLHQPQHF	TGTGCCAGCAGCTTAGACGGAGACCTACACCAGCCCCAGCATTTT
TRBJ2-5	TRBV29-1	NA	NA	CSVAWTAQETQYF	TGCAGCGTTGCCTGGACTGCACAAGAGACCCAGTACTTC
TRBJ2-7	TRBV4-3	TRBD2	NA	CASSQGWRGGPYEQYF	TGCGCCAGCAGCCAAGGGTGGCGGGGGGGCCCCTACGAGCAGTACTTC
TRBJ2-6	TRBV19	NA	NA	CASMDQVAGANVLTF	TGTGCCAGTATGGACCAGGTGGCTGGGGCCAACGTCCTGACTTTC
TRBJ1-2	TRBV27	NA	NA	CASRAGTTNYGYTF	TGTGCCAGCAGGGCTGGGACAACTAACTATGGCTACACCTTC
TRBJ2-3	TRBV5-4	NA	NA	CASSYRDWGTDTQYF	TGTGCCAGCAGTTACCGGGACTGGGGCACAGATACGCAGTATTTT
TRBJ2-1	TRBV4-1	TRBD2	NA	CASSRGGLAILGNEQFF	TGCGCCAGCAGCCGGGGGGGACTAGCGATATTAGGGAATGAGCAGTTCTTC
TRBJ1-2	TRBV29-1	TRBD1	NA	CSVVYNGPGGYGYTF	TGCAGCGTTGTTTACAATGGTCCAGGGGGCTATGGCTACACCTTC
TRBJ2-1	TRBV13	NA	NA	CASSSTGNEQFF	TGTGCCAGCAGCTCCACAGGGAATGAGCAGTTCTTC
TRBJ2-3	TRBV4-3	NA	NA	CASSQDGGMGTDTQYF	TGCGCCAGCAGCCAAGATGGTGGGATGGGCACAGATACGCAGTATTTT
TRBJ2-3	TRBV29-1	TRBD1	NA	CSVEAQGAGTDTQYF	TGCAGCGTTGAAGCACAGGGGGCAGGGACAGATACGCAGTATTTT
TRBJ2-1	TRBV5-1	NA	NA	CASSLAGAGFYNEQFF	TGCGCCAGCAGCTTGGCGGGCGCCGGGTTTTACAATGAGCAGTTCTTC
TRBJ2-5	TRBV10-3	NA	NA	CAISAKGLRLPSPQETQYF	TGTGCCATCAGTGCAAAGGGCTTGAGGCTTCCCTCACCACAAGAGACCCAGTACTTC
TRBJ2-7	TRBV27	NA	NA	CASCMIGGRHEQYF	TGTGCCAGCTGTATGATAGGGGGGCGGCACGAGCAGTACTTC
TRBJ1-1	TRBV5-1	NA	few	CASSLELNTEAFF	TGCGCCAGCAGCTTGGAACTGAACACTGAAGCTTTCTTT